This passage covers 9 T cell receptor beta chains from one sample sequenced in a study of T-cell reconstitution after alpha-beta-depleted transplantation in children. The TCRbeta library was prepared with unique molecular identifiers. TCRdb called the PCR reads again in MiXCR, with one record for every CDR3 protein. The sample shows around 450,000 distinct CDR3 sequences, around 15% of them seen only once. The starting material was PBMCs, mostly from graft donor cells, obtained 360 days after TCRalphabeta/CD19-depleted stem cell transplant. These TCRs come from a boy in the first two years of life who had a stem cell transplant for Wiskott-Aldrich syndrome, so the T cells may come from the graft donor.

This clonotype has a handful of counts. The chain's CDR3 is CASTPQEVGNEQFF. The CDR3 region has the DNA TGTGCCAGCACTCCCCAGGAGGTCGGGAATGAGCAGTTCTTC. The V and J genes are TRBV12-3 or TRBV12-4 and TRBJ2-1; D might be TRBD2 (5 bases). V was shortened by 7 bases and J by 7 bases, with 17 bases between the two germline ends. The CDR3 extends over 14 amino acids.

This sequence joins TRBV7-6 and TRBJ2-7, with TRBD1 identical over 7 bases. The CDR3 is 17 residues long. Germline trimming cut 3 bases from V and 0 bases from J; bases unmatched to any gene: 11. In germline, CDR1 is SGHVS, CDR2 FNYEAQ. DNA for the CDR3: TGTGCCAGCAGCTTTTACCCGACAGGGACGTTCTCCTACGAGCAGTACTTC. Its protein product is CASSFYPTGTFSYEQYF.

In its sample, this clonotype was seen a few times. The rearrangement links TRBV20-1 to TRBJ2-7, with a possible D match to TRBD2 (6 bases). The CDR3 runs 14 residues. Germline lookup yields CDR1 DFQATT and CDR2 SNEGSKA (reference sequence). The ends were cut back, 2 bases at V and 0 bases at J, with 11 bases in the middle. The CDR3 here is CSARRDFSSYEQYF. The DNA of the CDR3 is TGCAGTGCTAGACGGGACTTTAGCTCCTACGAGCAGTACTTC.

This chain uses TRBV5-1 with TRBJ2-2; TRBD2 is a possible D gene (5 bases). Trimming cost V 4 bases and J 9 bases, with 10 bases left between them. Germline V CDR1 and CDR2: SGHRS, YFSETQ. The CDR3 sequence is 12 residues long. The CDR3 here is CASSAGGRELFF. In nucleotides, the CDR3 is TGCGCCAGCAGCGCAGGAGGCCGGGAGCTGTTTTTT. Combining the CDR3 with reference TRBV5-1 and TRBJ2-2 gives the whole variable domain KAGVTQTPRYLIKTRGQQVTLSCSPISGHRSVSWYQQTPGQGLQFLFEYFSETQRNKGNFPGRFSGRQFSNSRSEMNVSTLELGDSALYLCASSAGGRELFFGEGSRLTVL.

This clonotype was seen a few times. The chain has TRBV14 and TRBJ1-6; perhaps TRBD1 as D (5 bases). From germline, CDR1 is SGHDN and CDR2 FVKESK. Trimming left V 4 bases short and J 3 bases short, with 10 bases between. The CDR3 is made up of 15 amino acids. For the CDR3, the DNA is TGTGCCAGCAGCCCTCGACAGCGCTATAATTCACCCCTCCACTTT. Translating it yields CASSPRQRYNSPLHF. Variable domain in full (rest from reference TRBV14 and TRBJ1-6): EAGVTQFPSHSVIEKGQTVTLRCDPISGHDNLYWYRRVMGKEIKFLLHFVKESKQDESGMPNNRFLAERTGGTYSTLKVQPAELEDSGVYFCASSPRQRYNSPLHFGNGTRLTVT.

The chain links TRBV6-2 or TRBV6-3 to TRBJ2-2; 7 bases fit TRBD1. The germline gives CDR1 MNHEY, CDR2 SVGEGT. There are 15 residues in the CDR3. The J segment lost 3 bases and the V segment lost 6 bases, leaving 7 bases of the junction unmatched. In DNA form, the CDR3 reads TGTGCCAGCAGGAAAGACAGGGCGGACACCGGGGAGCTGTTTTTT. This translates into CASRKDRADTGELFF.

This clonotype has a single count. CDR3 residues: CASSQGWTYEQYF. In DNA form, the CDR3 reads TGTGCCAGCAGCCAAGGTTGGACCTACGAGCAGTACTTC. The rearrangement joins TRBV4-2 to TRBJ2-7; the D is unclear. The CDR3 covers 13 residues. With 1 base removed from V and 2 bases from J, the gap between germline ends came to 6 bases. The germline V gene has CDR1 LGHNA and CDR2 YNFKEQ.

This chain uses TRBV11-2 with TRBJ2-5; D gene unclear. Trimming took off 5 bases at V and 13 bases at J, with 14 bases between the two ends. This CDR3 spans 11 amino acids. The germline V gene encodes CDR1 SGHAT and CDR2 FQNNGV. The CDR3 sequence is CASSPSAGRYF. The DNA of the CDR3 is TGTGCCAGCAGCCCCTCAGCCGGACGGTACTTC.

The chain couples TRBV12-3 or TRBV12-4 to TRBJ2-3, with unresolved D. The CDR3 extends over 11 amino acids. V was clipped by 3 bases and J by 7 bases, with 5 bases between them. The CDR3 reads CASSLRYTQYF. DNA for the CDR3: TGTGCCAGCAGTTTGCGGTATACGCAGTATTTT.